The sequence of this T cell receptor (beta chain) was determined in a study of cytotoxic CD8 clonotypes in ibrutinib-treated CLL. Overall study: Mean productive templates were around 260,000; mean productive rearrangements were around 90,000. Study-level findings and limits: Clonality measured at baseline exceeded age-matched healthy donors, tracking circulating CD8+ T-cell counts.

Data came from immunoSEQ multiplex PCR; TCRdb stores just in-frame clones and leaves some out. The table has more than 200,000 clones, 79% seen once. This clone was recorded a few times. Its antigen remains unidentified. This specimen consisted of PBMCs, obtained after 12 months of ibrutinib treatment. The origin of this receptor is a human donor with chronic lymphocytic leukemia.

The CDR3 spells CASSSDGFEQYF. The DNA for the CDR3 is TGCGCCAGCAGCTCGGACGGGTTCGAGCAGTACTTC. J is TRBJ2-7 and V is TRBV5-1; D is ambiguous. Looked up from germline, CDR1 is SGHRS and CDR2 is YFSETQ. Between the trimmed V and J ends, which lost 3 bases and 6 bases, there was a span of 10 bases. This CDR3 is 12 amino acids long.